These 31 T cell receptor beta chains were all obtained from the same sample, sequenced in a study of blood T cells in healthy people across ages. The second PCR ran about 7 to 12 cycles with a sample-barcoded 5' primer and J-beta primers. From the 5' RACE reads, TCRdb called clonotypes with MiXCR, one entry per CDR3 protein. In the table there are around 1,000,000 distinct CDR3 sequences, around 27% of which are singletons. The sample was also linked to a second study, of T cells of mothers and their children.

Source material: blood. The receptor source for this set is a girl aged 2 to 9 in good health.

This clonotype was observed many times. V is TRBV4-2 and J is TRBJ1-2; D is unresolved. Trimming took 0 bases from V and 1 from J, leaving 9 bases between them. Germline V gives CDR1 LGHNA, CDR2 YNFKEQ. This CDR3 contains 15 residues. The CDR3 DNA sequence: TGTGCCAGCAGCCAAGAATCAGCTATTAACTATGGCTACACCTTC. The encoded protein is CASSQESAINYGYTF.

This clonotype turned up a few times. The chain couples TRBV13 to TRBJ2-7; possibly TRBD1 for D (6 bases). Germline V lookup: CDR1 PRHDT, CDR2 FYEKMQ (reference sequence). Trimming pared 5 bases from V and 3 bases from J, leaving 17 bases between. This CDR3 contains 15 residues. For the CDR3, the DNA is TGTGCCAGCAGCCAGAGGGGACACCGTATCTACGAGCAGTACTTC. It specifies CASSQRGHRIYEQYF.

V and J are TRBV6-6 and TRBJ2-5; possibly TRBD1 for D (5 bases). The DNA end is more similar to TRBJ2-7, so the J call may be wrong. Germline V gene sequence: CDR1 MNHNY, CDR2 SVGAGI (reference sequence). The CDR3 totals 15 residues. CDR3 in amino acids: CASSYAGHESYEQYF. The DNA for the CDR3 is TGTGCCAGCAGTTACGCCGGACATGAGAGCTACGAGCAGTACTTC.

V usage is TRBV7-9 and J usage is TRBJ1-1, with 9 bases fitting TRBD1. This CDR3 is 16 amino acids long. Germline V CDR1 and CDR2: SEHNR, FQNEAQ (reference sequence). V lost 4 bases, J lost 4 bases, and 10 bases stayed unmatched. This CDR3 is CASSYQPGQGGTEAFF. CDR3 DNA: TGTGCCAGCAGCTACCAGCCGGGACAGGGAGGCACTGAAGCTTTCTTT. Drawing the rest from reference TRBV7-9 and TRBJ1-1, the complete variable domain is DTGVSQNPRHKITKRGQNVTFRCDPISEHNRLYWYRQTLGQGPEFLTYFQNEAQLEKSRLLSDRFSAERPKGSFSTLEIQRTEQGDSAMYLCASSYQPGQGGTEAFFGQGTRLTVV.

The J gene is TRBJ1-4, the V gene TRBV27; D unclear. V lost 3 bases to trimming and J lost 5 bases, with 16 bases between them. The germline gives CDR1 MNHEY, CDR2 SMNVEV (reference sequence). The CDR3 sequence is 16 residues long. CDR3 loop: CASSFSLLGRNEKLFF. The CDR3 nucleotides are TGTGCCAGCAGTTTTTCGTTGCTCGGCAGAAATGAAAAACTGTTTTTT.

This clonotype was counted a few times. V gene TRBV7-2 combines with J gene TRBJ2-7; 8 nucleotides agree with TRBD1. V lost 5 bases to trimming and J lost 7 bases; unmatched junction nucleotides: 10. The germline V gene encodes CDR1 SGHTA and CDR2 FQGNSA. This CDR3 is 14 amino acids long. This CDR3 reads CASSLRDRSLEQYF. The CDR3 region has the DNA TGTGCCAGCAGCCTCCGGGACAGGAGTCTGGAGCAGTACTTC. The variable domain in full, with the rest retrieved from reference TRBV7-2 and TRBJ2-7, is GAGVSQSPSNKVTEKGKDVELRCDPISGHTALYWYRQSLGQGLEFLIYFQGNSAPDKSGLPSDRFSAERTGGSVSTLTIQRTQQEDSAVYLCASSLRDRSLEQYFGPGTRLTVT.

Concerning this clonotype: At one boundary the junction diverges from the germline segment, which might be a read error. The genes are TRBV2 and TRBJ1-2; tentatively, D is TRBD1 (5 bases). The CDR3 consists of 10 residues. Germline V gene data show CDR1 as SNHLY and CDR2 as FYNNEI. CDR3 DNA: TGTGCCAGCATTTCTAAGGGGCACGACTTC. Its translation: CASISKGHDF.

The chain's CDR3 is CASSLGVAGVTDTQYF. CDR3 DNA sequence: TGCGCCAGCAGCTTGGGTGTAGCGGGAGTAACAGATACGCAGTATTTT. The chain joins TRBV5-1 to TRBJ2-3; 9 nucleotides align to TRBD2. The CDR3 is 16 residues long. With V trimmed by 0 bases and J by 3 bases, 5 bases remained unmatched. Germline values: CDR1 SGHRS, CDR2 YFSETQ.

V is TRBV4-3 and J is TRBJ2-1; TRBD2 matches 11 bases. This CDR3 has 16 amino acids. CDR1 is LGHNA and CDR2 is YSLEER in the germline V gene. V shed 4 bases and J 7 bases; nucleotides not matched to a gene: 9. The CDR3, as DNA: TGCGCCAGCAGCCCGGTAGTAGCGGGGGGGAGTAATGAGCAGTTCTTC. It is translated as CASSPVVAGGSNEQFF.

This clonotype has only a few counts. The chain has TRBV11-2 and TRBJ2-2; possible D gene TRBD1, 6 bases. V was clipped by 0 bases and J by 4 bases, with 9 bases between them. The CDR3 spans 15 residues. Germline lookup yields CDR1 SGHAT and CDR2 FQNNGV. Here the CDR3 DNA reads TGTGCCAGCAGCTTAGAGGGGGCGATCACCGGGGAGCTGTTTTTT. It codes for CASSLEGAITGELFF.

The chain has TRBV9 and TRBJ2-1; 10 bases are shared with TRBD2. V lost 4 bases to trimming and J lost 4 bases; unmatched junction nucleotides: 8. Per germline, CDR1 SGDLS and CDR2 YYNGEE. The CDR3 loop spans 16 amino acids. CDR3 sequence: CASSPSGTSEYNEQFF. DNA of the CDR3: TGTGCCAGCAGCCCTTCCGGGACTAGCGAATACAATGAGCAGTTCTTC.

The gene calls are TRBV28 and TRBJ1-5, with 7 bases aligning to TRBD1. The ends lost 4 bases at V and 2 bases at J; junction bases unmatched: 5. Germline CDR1 reads MDHEN; CDR2 reads SYDVKM. This CDR3 is 15 amino acids long. CDR3 loop: CASSSQGRGNQPQHF. CDR3 bases: TGTGCCAGCAGTTCACAGGGGCGGGGCAATCAGCCCCAGCATTTT.

Regarding this clonotype: Germline is not matched at one junction end, which may reflect a read error. V is TRBV5-1 and J is TRBJ1-2; D is ambiguous. The germline gives CDR1 SGHRS, CDR2 YFSETQ. The CDR3 is 14 amino acids. CDR3 sequence (DNA): TGCGCCAGCGGGGTTTCAGGCCCTACATATGACTACACCTTC. It codes for CASGVSGPTYDYTF.

The chain carries TRBV29-1 and TRBJ2-3; D gene ambiguous. Germline CDR1 is SQVTM and CDR2 is ANQGSEA. The CDR3 extends over 14 amino acids. V shed 5 bases and J shed 1 base, with 13 bases lying between them. CDR3 nucleotides: TGCAGCGTTCAGGCCATTGGGGGCACAGATACGCAGTATTTT. Its protein is CSVQAIGGTDTQYF.

The sample holds a few counts of this clonotype. The rearrangement uses TRBV4-1 and TRBJ2-7; unclear D gene. Between the trimmed V and J ends, which lost 3 bases and 4 bases, there was a span of 16 bases. Germline values: CDR1 MGHRA, CDR2 YSYEKL. The CDR3 contains 15 residues. CDR3 DNA sequence: TGCGCCAGCAGCCAGACCTCTAGGAGAGGATACGAGCAGTACTTC. Protein product: CASSQTSRRGYEQYF.

In this sample, this clonotype turned up a few times. The CDR3 spells CASSLAGGGSAYEQYF. CDR3 in DNA: TGTGCCAGCAGCTTAGCCGGCGGGGGATCGGCATACGAGCAGTACTTC. The genes are TRBV7-8 and TRBJ2-7; 7 bases align to TRBD2. Losses at the gene ends were 0 bases for V and 4 bases for J; bases not matched to a gene: 9. The CDR3 is made up of 16 amino acids. The germline CDR1 and CDR2 sequences are SGHVS and FQNEAQ.

A few counts support this clonotype. J is TRBJ2-5 and V is TRBV6-1; 9 bases line up with TRBD2. CDR1 is MNHNS, CDR2 SASEGT, per germline. The V gene end was trimmed by 2 bases and the J gene end by 4 bases; junction bases not matched to a gene: 8. The CDR3 runs 16 residues. CDR3 amino acids: CASSEIWRGGAETQYF. In DNA, the CDR3 is TGTGCCAGCAGTGAAATTTGGCGGGGGGGCGCAGAGACCCAGTACTTC.

This clonotype was recorded at least ten times. V and J are TRBV7-6 and TRBJ2-5, with no clear D. Germline assignment: CDR1 SGHVS and CDR2 FNYEAQ. V lost 0 bases to trimming and J lost 0 bases, with 2 bases between them. The CDR3 has 13 amino acids. In DNA, the CDR3 is TGTGCCAGCAGCTTAGCACACCAAGAGACCCAGTACTTC. Residues: CASSLAHQETQYF.

This clonotype came up a few times. CDR3 sequence (DNA): TGTGCCAGCAGCTCTACAGAGGAGGGACTAGCGGGACCCGCGGACACCGGGGAGCTGTTTTTT. Amino acids: CASSSTEEGLAGPADTGELFF. This sequence joins TRBV7-3 and TRBJ2-2, with 13 positions matching TRBD2. The germline CDR1 and CDR2 sequences are SGHTA and FQGTGA. V lost 4 bases to trimming and J lost 3 bases; unmatched junction nucleotides: 17. The CDR3 spans 21 residues.

This clonotype was counted a few times. The chain employs TRBV25-1 and TRBJ2-5; perhaps TRBD1 as D (7 bases). Trimming removed 5 bases from V and 4 bases from J, with 23 bases in between. The CDR3 is 17 amino acids. Germline V lookup: CDR1 MGHDK, CDR2 SYGVNS. DNA for the CDR3: TGTGCCAGCAGTCCCCTGGGCGGAGGGCGGACAGGAGAGACCCAGTACTTC. It translates to CASSPLGGGRTGETQYF. Full variable domain (outside the CDR3, taken from reference TRBV25-1 and TRBJ2-5): EADIYQTPRYLVIGTGKKITLECSQTMGHDKMYWYQQDPGMELHLIHYSYGVNSTEKGDLSSESTVSRIRTEHFPLTLESARPSHTSQYLCASSPLGGGRTGETQYFGPGTRLLVL.

The chain recombines TRBV2 with TRBJ1-2; D gene uncertain. V shed 8 bases and J shed 3 bases, with 10 bases lying between them. CDR3 length: 12 amino acids. CDR1 and CDR2 (germline): SNHLY, FYNNEI. CDR3 in DNA: TGTGCCAGCGGACTAGGAGACTATGGCTACACCTTC. Translated: CASGLGDYGYTF.

Written as DNA, the CDR3 is TGCAGTGCTAGGACGTACAGGGAGTCGAACACTGAAGCTTTCTTT. Translating it yields CSARTYRESNTEAFF. The chain links TRBV20-1 to TRBJ1-1, with D possibly being TRBD1 (6 bases). CDR1 is DFQATT, CDR2 SNEGSKA, per germline (reference sequence). The CDR3 runs to 15 residues. Between the trimmed V and J ends, which lost 3 bases and 1 base, there was a span of 15 bases.

This clonotype appeared a few times. The rearrangement joins TRBV29-1 to TRBJ2-7, with D hard to call. The J call is in doubt because the DNA end fits TRBJ2-5 better. In germline, CDR1 is SQVTM, CDR2 ANQGSEA. This CDR3 region has 13 residues. CDR3 DNA sequence: TGCAGCGTTGGTTCAGTTCCCCAAGAGACCCAGTACTTC. This gives the protein CSVGSVPQETQYF.

V and J are TRBV9 and TRBJ1-3; weak D call: TRBD1 (5 bases). V was pared by 0 bases and J by 2 bases, with 15 bases between. This CDR3 has 17 residues. Germline V gene lookup returns CDR1 SGDLS and CDR2 YYNGEE. CDR3 loop: CASSVGGRQGPGNTIYF. The CDR3 nucleotides are TGTGCCAGCAGCGTAGGCGGGAGGCAGGGTCCTGGAAACACCATATATTTT.

DNA for the CDR3: TGTGCCAGCAGCGTAGTGGGCGGGAGCTCCTACAATGAGCAGTTCTTC. Its translation is CASSVVGGSSYNEQFF. The gene calls are TRBV9 and TRBJ2-1; 7 nucleotides agree with TRBD2. The V gene's germline CDR1 is SGDLS and CDR2 YYNGEE. The CDR3 spans 16 residues. The ends lost 0 bases at V and 0 bases at J; junction bases unmatched: 3.

The chain links TRBV6-2 or TRBV6-3 to TRBJ1-1, with a tentative D call TRBD1 (5 bases). Germline V gene lookup returns CDR1 MNHEY and CDR2 SVGEGT. The CDR3 spans 12 residues. V shed 5 bases and J shed 10 bases, with 14 bases lying between them. The DNA for the CDR3 is TGTGCCAGCAGTACAACCGGGACCTCAGCTTTCTTT. Protein sequence: CASSTTGTSAFF.

The genes are TRBV5-1 and TRBJ2-5, with 9 bases aligning to TRBD2. The end of the DNA is better explained by TRBJ2-1, so the J call may be wrong. The CDR3 runs 17 residues. Germline CDR1 is SGHRS and CDR2 is YFSETQ. CDR3 sequence reads: CASSDDLLAGRRREQFF. The DNA for the CDR3 is TGCGCCAGCAGCGACGACCTTCTAGCGGGAAGGAGACGGGAGCAGTTCTTC.

In DNA form, the CDR3 reads TGCAGCGTTGCCGTGGACCCCGGTTCACCCCTCCACTTT. It codes for CSVAVDPGSPLHF. The gene calls are TRBV29-1 and TRBJ1-6; no definite D call. Germline CDR1 is SQVTM and CDR2 is ANQGSEA. The CDR3 extends over 13 amino acids. The V and J ends lost 4 bases and 9 bases respectively, with 13 bases between them.

The genes are TRBV29-1 and TRBJ1-2, with 7 bases aligning to TRBD1. CDR1 and CDR2 (germline): SQVTM, ANQGSEA. There are 17 residues in the CDR3. V shed 7 bases, J shed 4 bases, and the junction held 21 bases outside the gene matches. DNA for the CDR3: TGCAGCGCTCTAACAGGGGTAGAGGACTCCTCCTTCTATGGCTACACCTTC. It codes for CSALTGVEDSSFYGYTF.

V is TRBV9 and J is TRBJ2-5, with D hard to call. TRBJ2-7 matches the DNA end more closely, so the J call is doubtful. In germline, CDR1 is SGDLS, CDR2 YYNGEE. CDR3 length: 16 residues. As DNA, the CDR3 is TGTGCCAGCAGCGTAGATGACTCCTCTCACTCCTACGAGCAGTACTTC. Protein: CASSVDDSSHSYEQYF.

The rearrangement links TRBV7-3 to TRBJ2-5; 10 nucleotides align to TRBD2. Germline trimming cut 5 bases from V and 4 bases from J; bases unmatched to any gene: 10. This CDR3 is 16 amino acids long. The germline CDR1 and CDR2 sequences are SGHTA and FQGTGA. The CDR3 is CASSTIGTSVIETQYF. For the CDR3, the DNA is TGTGCCAGCAGCACCATTGGGACTAGCGTCATAGAGACCCAGTACTTC.